One and the same sample provided the 28 T cell receptor beta chains below, sequenced in a study of neurological immune-mediated disorders (dated by TCRdb to between 2018 and 2021). Library prep was done by 5' RACE. This sample was sequenced with an Illumina HiSeq 2500. TCRdb itself trimmed the public reads at Q25 with fastp, ran MiXCR and retained productive beta chains. Every CDR3 protein is listed once, alongside the most common genes and DNA of its rows. This sample is represented by about 95,000 distinct CDR3 sequences; about 3.8% of them were singletons. The ten most abundant clones make up 5% to 7.5% of the sample. The sequenced sample was PBMCs. These receptors were obtained from a woman under 30 with multiple sclerosis.

This clonotype was counted many times. The chain is built from TRBV20-1 and TRBJ1-1; no definite D call. Trimming removed 3 bases from V and 6 bases from J, with 14 bases in between. Germline V CDR1 and CDR2: DFQATT, SNEGSKA (reference sequence). The CDR3 has 13 residues. The CDR3 region has the DNA TGCAGTGCTAGTGGAGGATGGGTGTCTGAAGCTTTCTTT. Residues: CSASGGWVSEAFF.

Many counts were recorded for this clonotype. The chain joins TRBV27 to TRBJ2-3; the D gene could be TRBD1 or TRBD2 (5 bases each). CDR1 MNHEY and CDR2 SMNVEV come from the germline V gene (reference sequence). The CDR3 consists of 14 residues. The V and J ends lost 3 bases and 4 bases respectively, with 11 bases between them. The CDR3 protein is CASSFWGPADTQYF. The CDR3 DNA follows: TGTGCCAGCAGTTTTTGGGGACCGGCAGATACGCAGTATTTT.

This chain connects TRBV20-1 to TRBJ2-7; D not certain. The CDR3 covers 14 residues. Germline CDR1 is DFQATT and CDR2 is SNEGSKA (reference sequence). The ends were cut back, 3 bases at V and 1 base at J, with 13 bases in the middle. The DNA of the CDR3 is TGCAGTGCTAGCCCTGGCCAAGGTTCCTACGAGCAGTACTTC. Translated, it gives CSASPGQGSYEQYF.

The table lists this clonotype with many counts. V gene TRBV10-3 combines with J gene TRBJ1-6; a weak D match, TRBD1 (5 bases). The V and J ends lost 4 bases and 9 bases respectively, with 10 bases between them. CDR1 and CDR2 from the germline V gene are ENHRY and SYGVKD. The CDR3 consists of 13 residues. The DNA for the CDR3 is TGTGCCATCAGTGGCGGGGGAGGTTCACCCCTCCACTTT. Translated: CAISGGGGSPLHF.

This clonotype has at least ten counts. The chain uses TRBV20-1 and TRBJ2-3; 7 positions agree with TRBD2. The CDR3 is 15 residues long. CDR1 and CDR2 (germline): DFQATT, SNEGSKA (reference sequence). CDR3 amino acids: CSSADLAEPTDTQYF. The DNA for the CDR3 is TGCAGCTCAGCGGATCTAGCGGAACCCACAGATACGCAGTATTTT.

This clonotype was seen many times. The chain's CDR3 is CATSRDTGEQFF. The CDR3 nucleotides are TGTGCCACCAGCAGGGACACCGGTGAGCAGTTCTTC. The chain combines TRBV15 with TRBJ2-1; D might be TRBD1 (5 bases). The V end lost 3 bases, the J end lost 9 bases, and 9 bases lay between the germline ends. The length of the CDR3 is 12 residues. The germline V gene encodes CDR1 LNHNV and CDR2 YYDKDF (reference sequence).

Ten or more counts support this clonotype. The chain links TRBV4-1 to TRBJ1-2; unclear D gene. The CDR3 extends over 14 amino acids. V lost 5 bases and J lost 4, with 14 bases in between. Germline CDR1 reads MGHRA; CDR2 reads YSYEKL. DNA of the CDR3: TGCGCCAGCAGCGATATTGCACGGGGCTATGGCTACACCTTC. Encoded protein: CASSDIARGYGYTF.

Details on this clonotype: A clone one base away is much larger, so this may be a read error. The chain recombines TRBV7-8 with TRBJ2-7; TRBD2 is a possible D gene (6 bases). CDR3 length: 15 residues. V was clipped by 1 base and J by 0 bases, with 10 bases between them. Per germline, CDR1 SGHVS and CDR2 FQNEAQ. As DNA, the CDR3 is TGTGCCAGCAGCTTAGAGGGAGGAGGCTCCTACGAGCAGTACTTC. Translated: CASSLEGGGSYEQYF.

This clonotype was observed many times. V gene TRBV5-1 combines with J gene TRBJ1-4; D unresolved. The V gene's germline CDR1 is SGHRS and CDR2 YFSETQ. The CDR3 is made up of 14 amino acids. V was cut by 4 bases and J by 0 bases, with 7 bases left in between. CDR3 loop: CASSAQATNEKLFF. CDR3 nucleotides: TGCGCCAGCAGCGCGCAGGCAACTAATGAAAAACTGTTTTTT. The full variable domain, in which reference TRBV5-1 and TRBJ1-4 provide the parts outside the CDR3, is KAGVTQTPRYLIKTRGQQVTLSCSPISGHRSVSWYQQTPGQGLQFLFEYFSETQRNKGNFPGRFSGRQFSNSRSEMNVSTLELGDSALYLCASSAQATNEKLFFGSGTQLSVL.

This clonotype has a count of ten or more. The chain carries TRBV7-2 and TRBJ2-2; 13 bases are shared with TRBD2. The CDR3 contains 16 residues. The germline V gene encodes CDR1 SGHTA and CDR2 FQGNSA. The trim removed 5 bases at V and 6 bases at J, leaving 6 bases unmatched. Here the CDR3 reads CASSRLAGGGAGELFF. CDR3 DNA: TGTGCCAGCAGCCGACTAGCGGGAGGTGGTGCCGGGGAGCTGTTTTTT.

Ten or more counts support this clonotype. The J gene is TRBJ2-3, the V gene TRBV9; no firm D call. CDR3 length equals 14 residues. Germline V gene data show CDR1 as SGDLS and CDR2 as YYNGEE. V dropped 0 bases and J dropped 2 bases, with 7 bases sitting between them. The CDR3 region has the DNA TGTGCCAGCAGCGTAGGTGAAATCACAGATACGCAGTATTTT. This codes for CASSVGEITDTQYF.

In this sample, this clonotype turned up many times. The chain is built from TRBV9 and TRBJ2-5; tentatively, D is TRBD1 or TRBD2 (6 bases each). Germline V gives CDR1 SGDLS, CDR2 YYNGEE. V lost 4 bases to trimming and J lost 14 bases, with 21 bases between them. The CDR3 loop spans 13 amino acids. CDR3 residues: CASSPLEGGTPYF. The CDR3 DNA reads TGTGCCAGCAGCCCACTCGAAGGGGGGACCCCATACTTC.

This clonotype appeared many times. The DNA for the CDR3 is TGCAGTGCTATCCGCACAGGGTTAACTGAAGCTTTCTTT. It yields the protein CSAIRTGLTEAFF. V usage is TRBV20-1 and J usage is TRBJ1-1; D possibly corresponds to TRBD1 (6 bases). This CDR3 has 13 amino acids. Between the trimmed V and J ends, which lost 4 bases and 5 bases, there was a span of 14 bases. Germline V gives CDR1 DFQATT, CDR2 SNEGSKA (reference sequence).

This clonotype showed up many times. The rearrangement links TRBV11-2 to TRBJ1-6; 10 nucleotides match TRBD1. From germline, CDR1 is SGHAT and CDR2 FQNNGV. The trim removed 4 bases at V and 7 bases at J, leaving 4 bases unmatched. This CDR3 has 15 residues. CDR3 in DNA: TGTGCCAGCAGCTCGAGGGACAGGGGAAATTCACCCCTCCACTTT. This sequence encodes CASSSRDRGNSPLHF.

This clonotype came up many times. The V call is TRBV7-9, the J call TRBJ1-6, with D maybe TRBD1 (5 bases). CDR1 and CDR2 (germline): SEHNR, FQNEAQ (reference sequence). Trimming took 11 bases from V and 5 from J, leaving 16 bases between them. This CDR3 region has 14 residues. The CDR3 region has the DNA TGTGCCGGAAGCTTCGGGGGGGATAATTCACCCCTCCACTTT. Its protein product is CAGSFGGDNSPLHF.

This clonotype was seen ten or more times. V is TRBV5-1 and J is TRBJ2-3, with 9 bases matching TRBD2. This CDR3 contains 20 residues. The trim removed 1 base at V and 3 bases at J, leaving 18 bases unmatched. CDR1 and CDR2 from the germline V gene are SGHRS and YFSETQ. Here the CDR3 DNA reads TGCGCCAGCAGCTTGTACACTTGGACGAAGAGTAGCGGGGGTACAGATACGCAGTATTTT. It is translated as CASSLYTWTKSSGGTDTQYF.

This clonotype was recorded many times. The chain links TRBV10-3 to TRBJ2-7; 8 bases are shared with TRBD2. Per the germline V gene, CDR1 is ENHRY and CDR2 is SYGVKD. The junction had 13 bases not matched to a gene; V was cut back by 6 bases and J by 3 bases. CDR3 length: 16 residues. This chain's CDR3 is CAIRSPESGSIYEQYF. The CDR3 DNA is TGTGCCATCAGATCCCCCGAGAGCGGGAGTATCTACGAGCAGTACTTC.

The table lists this clonotype with many counts. The chain has TRBV7-8 and TRBJ2-3; a weak D match, TRBD2 (6 bases). The V end was cut by 5 bases, the J end by 4 bases, with 16 bases between. The CDR3 extends over 15 amino acids. Germline V lookup: CDR1 SGHVS, CDR2 FQNEAQ. CDR3 coding DNA: TGTGCCAGCAGCCGTTCGCGGGAAAGGCCAGATACGCAGTATTTT. Its translation is CASSRSRERPDTQYF.

This clonotype was picked up many times. This chain connects TRBV5-5 to TRBJ2-7; TRBD2 matches at 11 bases. The junction had 5 bases not matched to a gene; V was cut back by 0 bases and J by 0 bases. There are 17 residues in the CDR3. The germline CDR1 and CDR2 sequences are SGHKS and YYEKEE (reference sequence). CDR3 DNA: TGTGCCAGCAGCTTGGGACTAGCGGGGATCGACTCCTACGAGCAGTACTTC. Amino acids: CASSLGLAGIDSYEQYF. The complete variable domain, with remaining parts taken from reference TRBV5-5 and TRBJ2-7, reads DAGVTQSPTHLIKTRGQQVTLRCSPISGHKSVSWYQQVLGQGPQFIFQYYEKEERGRGNFPDRFSARQFPNYSSELNVNALLLGDSALYLCASSLGLAGIDSYEQYFGPGTRLTVT.

At least ten counts were recorded for this clonotype. The chain combines TRBV27 with TRBJ2-1; D may be TRBD2 (5 bases). The CDR3 totals 16 residues. The V gene lost 6 bases and the J gene lost 3 bases, with 18 bases spanning the gap. Germline CDR1 and CDR2: MNHEY and SMNVEV (reference sequence). The CDR3 nucleotides read TGTGCCAGCAGCCCCTCCCGGCGGGTGGACTACAATGAGCAGTTCTTC. It translates to CASSPSRRVDYNEQFF.

This clonotype appeared a few times. This may stem from a read error, because a much larger clone lies one nucleotide away. This rearrangement joins TRBV10-2 to TRBJ1-1; D not certain. Germline CDR1 is WSHSY and CDR2 is SAAADI. The CDR3 covers 12 residues. CDR3 nucleotide sequence: TGCGACAGCGGGTACCGGAACACTGAAGCTTTCTTT. Translation gives CDSGYRNTEAFF.

This clonotype was picked up many times. This sequence joins TRBV19 and TRBJ1-2, with 10 bases that match TRBD1. V was clipped by 5 bases and J by 7 bases; unmatched bases: 7. CDR1 is LNHDA, CDR2 SQIVND, per germline (reference sequence). The CDR3 runs 14 residues. The CDR3 sequence: CASSSRQGASGYTF. CDR3 bases: TGTGCCAGTAGTTCGAGACAGGGGGCGTCTGGCTACACCTTC.

This clonotype appeared many times. The chain is built from TRBV5-1 and TRBJ2-7; no reliable D call. Germline CDR1 and CDR2: SGHRS and YFSETQ. With 2 bases removed from V and 2 bases from J, the gap between germline ends came to 11 bases. CDR3 size: 14 residues. CDR3 loop: CASSLTVNPYEQYF. CDR3 nucleotide sequence: TGCGCCAGCAGCTTAACAGTTAATCCCTACGAGCAGTACTTC.

This clonotype was observed at least ten times. This chain links TRBV6-5 with TRBJ2-7; a possible D gene is TRBD2 (5 bases). In germline, CDR1 is MNHEY, CDR2 SVGAGI. Trimming took off 6 bases at V and 1 base at J, with 16 bases between the two ends. This CDR3 contains 15 residues. This chain's CDR3 is CASSRRGSRSYEQYF. CDR3 nucleotide sequence: TGTGCCAGCAGCCGTCGGGGTAGCCGGTCCTACGAGCAGTACTTC.

This clonotype was seen at least ten times. The gene calls are TRBV4-1 and TRBJ2-7; 7 bases align to TRBD1. The CDR3 has 15 amino acids. CDR1 and CDR2 from the germline V gene are MGHRA and YSYEKL. After removal of 4 bases from V and 5 bases from J, the junction contained 11 bases not matched to a gene. Here the CDR3 reads CASSLQVRGLNEQYF. Here the CDR3 DNA reads TGCGCCAGCAGCCTACAAGTTAGGGGGCTAAACGAGCAGTACTTC.

The table lists this clonotype with a few counts. A read error may explain this, as a much larger clone is one base away. Since no conserved phenylalanine or tryptophan closes the CDR3, a read error is the likely cause. The V call is TRBV7-2, the J call TRBJ1-2, with 7 bases matching TRBD1. This CDR3 has 13 residues. Germline trimming cut 5 bases from V and 2 bases from J; bases unmatched to any gene: 2. Germline CDR1 is SGHTA and CDR2 is FQGNSA. CDR3 sequence reads: CASSRTGNYGYTL. The CDR3 DNA follows: TGTGCCAGCAGCAGGACAGGCAACTATGGCTACACCTTA.

Ten or more counts support this clonotype. This chain connects TRBV20-1 to TRBJ1-4; 7 nucleotides match TRBD1. V dropped 6 bases and J dropped 8; count of bases not matched to a gene: 6. This CDR3 is built from 12 residues. Germline V gene sequence: CDR1 DFQATT, CDR2 SNEGSKA (reference sequence). The CDR3 DNA reads TGCAGTGCGAGGGGGCTCTGGGAAAAACTGTTTTTT. This encodes CSARGLWEKLFF.

This clonotype was seen repeatedly, ten times or more. This chain uses TRBV2 with TRBJ2-2; D is possibly TRBD1 (5 bases). Germline V gene sequence: CDR1 SNHLY, CDR2 FYNNEI. The germline V and J ends were trimmed by 7 bases and 3 bases, with 9 bases remaining between them. This CDR3 is built from 13 residues. CDR3 sequence reads: CASTAGYTGELFF. Here the CDR3 DNA reads TGTGCCAGCACAGCAGGGTACACCGGGGAGCTGTTTTTT. Drawing the rest from reference TRBV2 and TRBJ2-2, the complete variable domain is EPEVTQTPSHQVTQMGQEVILRCVPISNHLYFYWYRQILGQKVEFLVSFYNNEISEKSEIFDDQFSVERPDGSNFTLKIRSTKLEDSAMYFCASTAGYTGELFFGEGSRLTVL.